A single sample is the source of the 23 T cell receptor beta chains below, sequenced in a study of tumor-infiltrating lymphocytes in primary liver carcinoma (TCRdb year 2017). Total RNA and DNA were co-extracted without cell sorting from around 20-30 mg of bulk tissue using the AllPrep DNA/RNA mini kit. Sequencing used an Illumina HiSeq 2500. A constant-region primer and ProtoScript II reverse transcriptase were used to reverse-transcribe TCRbeta-specific cDNA from roughly 0.55 ug total RNA. The TCRbeta libraries were prepared through three rounds of nested multiplex PCR following a slightly modified ARM-PCR procedure. Each of the first two PCR rounds ran for approximately 11 cycles and used multiplex TRBV1-TRBV30 forward primers together with a Cbeta reverse primer. Clones were called with MiXCR by TCRdb after fastp trimmed the public reads at Q25, and only in-frame beta chains were retained. CDR3 protein sequences are deduplicated, and each keeps its most common genes and DNA. Within this sample are around 71,000 distinct CDR3 sequences, with 71% of them counted one time only. The ten largest clones add up to approximately 15% of the sample.

Sequencing was carried out using liver tumor tissue from sampling region 4. The label giving this sample's cell subset or site can be read as: tumor region T4, right-lateral pole. These receptors came from a woman aged 55-69 years with primary liver carcinoma and hepatitis B virus infection.

For this clonotype: The conserved closing phenylalanine or tryptophan is absent in this CDR3, likely reflecting a read error. The rearrangement joins TRBV11-2 to TRBJ2-1; 9 bases agree with TRBD1. The CDR3 runs to 17 residues. The V gene's germline CDR1 is SGHAT and CDR2 FQNNGV. The DNA for the CDR3 is TGTGCCAGTAGCTTAACCCACGGACAGGGGTACAGGGGTGGGCAGTTCCTA. Protein sequence: CASSLTHGQGYRGGQFL.

As for this clonotype: The DNA is left out, because the CDR3 cannot be placed on it with certainty; the CDR3 is given as TCRdb lists it. The chain couples TRBV29-1 to TRBJ2-7; TRBD2, as called in the table, went unchecked against the DNA. The CDR3 length is 13 residues, termini included. Germline values: CDR1 SQVTM, CDR2 ANQGSEA. CDR3 in amino acids: CSVASGSLYEQCF.

This clonotype came up many times. The chain recombines TRBV28 with TRBJ2-6; 9 nucleotides agree with TRBD1. V shed 2 bases, J shed 1 base, and the junction held 12 bases outside the gene matches. Germline V gives CDR1 MDHEN, CDR2 SYDVKM. There are 20 residues in the CDR3. CDR3 in DNA: TGTGCCAGCAGTTTACAACCGGGACAGGGTGGGAATTCTGGGGCCAACGTCCTGACTTTC. Translation gives CASSLQPGQGGNSGANVLTF.

For this clonotype: Just one base apart from a much larger clone, this may be a read error. This chain connects TRBV29-1 to TRBJ2-1; 10 bases fit TRBD2. This CDR3 has 15 residues. CDR1 is SQVTM, CDR2 ANQGSEA, per germline. In DNA form, the CDR3 reads TGCAACGTTGAAGATGGTAATAGCGGGGGGAATGAGCAGTTCTTC. This codes for CNVEDGNSGGNEQFF.

Worth noting for this clonotype: The junction does not match germline at one end; this may be a read error. The CDR3 region is CASSPRGNFADTQFF. CDR3 in DNA: TGTGCCAGCTCACCACGAGGGAATTTCGCAGATACGCAGTTTTTT. The chain has TRBV18 and TRBJ2-3; the D gene is possibly TRBD2 (5 bases). The V gene's germline CDR1 is KGHSH and CDR2 LQKENI. CDR3 length: 15 amino acids.

This clonotype appeared once. One junction end disagrees with the germline gene, perhaps due to a read error. The chain couples TRBV4-1 to TRBJ2-4; D is undetermined. CDR3 length: 17 residues. The germline V gene encodes CDR1 MGHRA and CDR2 YSYEKL. The CDR3 sequence is CGSSQGDRYLAKNIQYF. The CDR3 nucleotides read TGCGGCAGCAGCCAAGGTGACCGGTATTTAGCCAAAAACATTCAGTACTTC.

As for this clonotype: The missing conserved phenylalanine or tryptophan at the end of this CDR3 makes a read error likely. The J gene is TRBJ2-3, the V gene TRBV11-2, with D unresolved. The V gene's germline CDR1 is SGHAT and CDR2 FQNNGV. The CDR3 runs to 20 residues. CDR3 bases: TGTGCCAACAGCTTAGATCTAAGTGGGTTAGCAGGAGAAGGGATAGATACGCAGTATCTT. As protein: CANSLDLSGLAGEGIDTQYL.

This clonotype has only a few counts. This chain uses TRBV5-1 with TRBJ2-5; D may be TRBD2 (5 bases). The germline V gene encodes CDR1 SGHRS and CDR2 YFSETQ. Trimming removed 6 bases from V and 2 bases from J, with 11 bases in between. There are 13 residues in the CDR3. The CDR3 loop is CASTRGRQETQYF. The CDR3 nucleotides are TGCGCCAGCACCCGGGGTCGGCAAGAGACCCAGTACTTC. Supplemented by reference TRBV5-1 and TRBJ2-5, the full variable domain reads KAGVTQTPRYLIKTRGQQVTLSCSPISGHRSVSWYQQTPGQGLQFLFEYFSETQRNKGNFPGRFSGRQFSNSRSEMNVSTLELGDSALYLCASTRGRQETQYFGPGTRLLVL.

About this clonotype: The junction differs from germline at one of its ends, possibly a read error. This rearrangement joins TRBV4-1 to TRBJ1-2; the D gene is possibly TRBD1 (5 bases). Germline V gene data show CDR1 as MGHRA and CDR2 as YSYEKL. The CDR3 extends over 17 amino acids. The CDR3 sequence is CACSLEGRVSYSSDYTF. In nucleotides, the CDR3 is TGTGCCTGCAGCCTCGAGGGGAGAGTTTCGTATTCTAGTGACTACACCTTC.

Comments on this clonotype: A read error is possible here, since a much larger clone lies one base away. The chain couples TRBV28 to TRBJ2-1; 10 bases agree with TRBD2. With 8 bases clipped from V and 5 bases from J, the junction kept 9 bases outside the gene matches. This CDR3 has 15 amino acids. Per germline, CDR1 MDHEN and CDR2 SYDVKM. For the CDR3, the DNA is TGTGCCAGCGGTCCCGGGACTAGCGATCACAATGAGCAGTTCTTC. It encodes CASGPGTSDHNEQFF.

Regarding this clonotype: This clone may be a read error of a much larger clone one base away. The CDR3 DNA follows: TGTGCCAGCAGCATTAGGGAGGAGGATGGCTACACCTTC. This gives the protein CASSIREEDGYTF. The V gene is TRBV7-9, the J gene TRBJ1-2; no firm D call. Germline CDR1 SEHNR, CDR2 FQNEAQ (reference sequence). V lost 5 bases, J lost 6 bases, and 13 bases lay in between. The CDR3 contains 13 residues.

Details on this clonotype: The junction departs from the called germline gene at one end, perhaps through a read error. The chain employs TRBV11-2 and TRBJ2-7, with D perhaps assigned TRBD1 or TRBD2 (6 bases each). CDR1 SGHAT and CDR2 FQNNGV come from the germline V gene. This CDR3 comprises 14 residues. This CDR3 is CTSSSPSGASEQYF. CDR3 nucleotide sequence: TGTACCAGCAGCTCCCCTTCAGGGGCTAGCGAGCAGTACTTT.

This clonotype has more than one count but fewer than ten. This may come from a read error, since a much larger clone is one base off. The CDR3 does not end in the conserved phenylalanine or tryptophan, so this is likely a read error. The chain recombines TRBV5-1 with TRBJ1-1; D unclear. Germline V CDR1 and CDR2: SGHRS, YFSETQ. This CDR3 contains 15 residues. Trimming stripped 4 bases from V and 4 bases from J, with 17 bases between. CDR3 sequence (DNA): TGCGCCAGCAGCCCCTACTCGGACTTGGGCACTGAAGCTTTCTCT. It encodes CASSPYSDLGTEAFS.

The gene calls are TRBV29-1 and TRBJ1-2, with a weak D call TRBD1 (5 bases). The CDR3 totals 14 residues. Trimming took off 3 bases at V and 10 bases at J, with 21 bases between the two ends. Germline CDR1 SQVTM, CDR2 ANQGSEA. The DNA for the CDR3 is TGCAGCGTTGAGGATCCCCGGGACCGGCTTGACTACACCTTC. Amino acid sequence: CSVEDPRDRLDYTF.

This clonotype was recorded many times. V and J are TRBV29-1 and TRBJ2-1; 7 bases line up with TRBD1. CDR1 is SQVTM and CDR2 is ANQGSEA in the germline V gene. Germline trimming cut 8 bases from V and 1 base from J; bases unmatched to any gene: 8. The CDR3 contains 14 residues. The CDR3 DNA follows: TGCAGCTTAAGTACAGGGGTGTCCTACAATGAGCAGTTCTTC. Residues: CSLSTGVSYNEQFF.

As to this clonotype: One end of the junction fails to match germline, which may point to a read error. The CDR3 DNA follows: TGTCCCAGCGGGAAGCTAGCGCAAGAGATCCAGCACTTC. Translating gives CPSGKLAQEIQHF. The chain combines TRBV12-3 or TRBV12-4 with TRBJ2-5, with 7 bases lining up with TRBD2. The CDR3 contains 13 residues.

This clonotype was counted a single time. At one end the junction does not follow the germline gene, possibly because of a read error. The chain links TRBV5-6 to TRBJ2-7, with D maybe TRBD2 (6 bases). The CDR3 has 15 amino acids. Germline CDR1 is SGHDT and CDR2 is YYEEEE. CDR3: CASSSRIADSYERYF. CDR3 sequence (DNA): TGTGCCAGCAGCTCCCGGATAGCGGACTCCTACGAGCGGTACTTC.

This clonotype occurred a few times. One end of the junction does not line up with germline, which may come from a read error. The chain couples TRBV7-8 to TRBJ2-2, with 9 positions matching TRBD2. This CDR3 has 16 amino acids. Looked up from germline, CDR1 is SGHVS and CDR2 is FQNEAQ. The CDR3 coding sequence is TGTGCTAGCAGCTTAGGTAGCGGGAGACCCACCGGGGAGCTGCTTTTT. Protein sequence: CASSLGSGRPTGELLF.

In regard to this clonotype: Sequence at one end of the junction differs from germline and may be a read error. The J gene is TRBJ1-5, the V gene TRBV12-3 or TRBV12-4; the match to TRBD1 covers 9 bases. The CDR3 has 16 amino acids. The CDR3: CANSLDRGAGSQPQHF. CDR3 bases: TGTGCCAACAGTTTAGACAGGGGGGCAGGATCTCAGCCCCAGCATTTT.

This sequence joins TRBV12-3 or TRBV12-4 and TRBJ1-2, with D tentatively TRBD1 (5 bases). Deletions cut 6 bases from V and 11 bases from J, with 34 bases between. The CDR3 covers 18 residues. The CDR3 nucleotides read TGTGCCAGCAGCGAAAGGGAGGGGCGCCCCACAACTAACGTGGGGTACACCTTC. Amino acids: CASSEREGRPTTNVGYTF.

This rearrangement joins TRBV11-2 to TRBJ2-3; 10 nucleotides agree with TRBD2. CDR1 and CDR2 (germline): SGHAT, FQNNGV. CDR3 length: 15 residues. In DNA form, the CDR3 reads TGTGTCAGTAGCCCTAGACTAGCGGGCCCAGATACGCAGTATTTT. As protein: CVSSPRLAGPDTQYF.

A note on this clonotype: A read error may explain this, as a much larger clone is one base away. This chain uses TRBV4-2 with TRBJ2-3; TRBD2 matches 12 bases. With V trimmed by 5 bases and J by 0 bases, 3 bases remained unmatched. Germline CDR1 and CDR2: LGHNA and YNFKEQ. CDR3 length equals 16 residues. Written as DNA, the CDR3 is TGTGCCAGCAGCTCTGGACTAGCGGGAAGCACAGATACGCAGTATTTT. It codes for CASSSGLAGSTDTQYF.

At least ten counts were recorded for this clonotype. The CDR3 DNA reads as TGTGCCAGCAGTAATCAACGGGCCGGGGCAGGGAATCAGCCCCAGCATTTT. Protein: CASSNQRAGAGNQPQHF. This chain connects TRBV6-5 to TRBJ1-5; perhaps TRBD1 as D (5 bases). Trimming took off 5 bases at V and 4 bases at J, with 21 bases between the two ends. Germline CDR1 and CDR2: MNHEY and SVGAGI. The CDR3 sequence is 17 residues long.